The 7 T cell receptor beta chains reported below all come from one sample, sequenced in a study of blood T cell repertoires in COVID-19. TCRdb's copy holds only in-frame clones and misses some; the assay was immunoSEQ multiplex PCR. The sample carries roughly 100,000 clones, almost 85% recorded once. Sequenced sample: peripheral blood. The receptors stem from a man between 70 and 80 years old with acute or convalescent COVID-19.

The V and J genes are TRBV19 and TRBJ2-3; 9 nucleotides line up with TRBD1. The CDR3 is made up of 16 amino acids. Germline-derived CDR1 and CDR2 are LNHDA and SQIVND (reference sequence). V gave up 4 bases and J gave up 2 bases; unmatched junction bases: 7. Written as DNA, the CDR3 is TGTGCCAGTAGTAAATCAACAGGGGGCGCCACAGATACGCAGTATTTT. Its translation is CASSKSTGGATDTQYF.

The V and J genes are TRBV15 and TRBJ2-4; D ambiguous. The CDR3 totals 16 residues. The V gene lost 1 base and the J gene lost 1 base, with 11 bases spanning the gap. Germline assignment: CDR1 LNHNV and CDR2 YYDKDF (reference sequence). CDR3: CATSRGAAAAKNIQYF. The CDR3 DNA reads as TGTGCCACCAGCAGAGGGGCCGCCGCGGCCAAAAACATTCAGTACTTC.

The chain employs TRBV19 and TRBJ1-5, with 8 positions matching TRBD1. There are 15 residues in the CDR3. With 6 bases clipped from V and 4 bases from J, the junction kept 8 bases outside the gene matches. CDR1 is LNHDA and CDR2 is SQIVND in the germline V gene (reference sequence). In nucleotides, the CDR3 is TGTGCCAGTAGAACGACAGGGGTGACGAATCAGCCCCAGCATTTT. It is translated as CASRTTGVTNQPQHF.

The chain couples TRBV20-1 to TRBJ2-3; 9 bases map to TRBD2. The germline V gene encodes CDR1 DFQATT and CDR2 SNEGSKA (reference sequence). V lost 3 bases to trimming and J lost 5 bases; unmatched junction nucleotides: 12. This CDR3 has 16 residues. CDR3 coding DNA: TGCAGTGCTAGTACGGTGCGGGGGGGCTGGGAAGATACGCAGTATTTT. Amino acid sequence: CSASTVRGGWEDTQYF.

In this sample, this clone turned up a few times. The junction departs from the called germline gene at one end, perhaps through a read error. The rearrangement links TRBV4-3 to TRBJ2-3, with 8 bases aligning to TRBD1. This CDR3 has 13 residues. Germline V CDR1 and CDR2: LGHNA, YSLEER. The CDR3 sequence is CASSQEPGQAPDF. The CDR3 nucleotides read TGCGCCAGCAGCCAGGAGCCGGGACAGGCCCCTGATTTT.

V usage is TRBV7-9 and J usage is TRBJ2-7, with D possibly TRBD2 on 5 matching bases. Germline V gene lookup returns CDR1 SEHNR and CDR2 FQNEAQ (reference sequence). Between the trimmed V and J ends, which lost 1 base and 6 bases, there was a span of 13 bases. The CDR3 extends over 14 amino acids. This CDR3 is CASSLDGEIREQYF. The CDR3 DNA reads TGTGCCAGCAGCTTAGATGGGGAGATCCGCGAGCAGTACTTC.

The rearrangement links TRBV5-1 to TRBJ1-6, with D hard to call. The CDR3 runs 14 residues. Germline lookup yields CDR1 SGHRS and CDR2 YFSETQ. V was pared by 0 bases and J by 7 bases, with 8 bases between. As DNA, the CDR3 is TGCGCCAGCAGCTTGGGGCAGAGGAATTCACCCCTCCACTTT. Translating gives CASSLGQRNSPLHF.